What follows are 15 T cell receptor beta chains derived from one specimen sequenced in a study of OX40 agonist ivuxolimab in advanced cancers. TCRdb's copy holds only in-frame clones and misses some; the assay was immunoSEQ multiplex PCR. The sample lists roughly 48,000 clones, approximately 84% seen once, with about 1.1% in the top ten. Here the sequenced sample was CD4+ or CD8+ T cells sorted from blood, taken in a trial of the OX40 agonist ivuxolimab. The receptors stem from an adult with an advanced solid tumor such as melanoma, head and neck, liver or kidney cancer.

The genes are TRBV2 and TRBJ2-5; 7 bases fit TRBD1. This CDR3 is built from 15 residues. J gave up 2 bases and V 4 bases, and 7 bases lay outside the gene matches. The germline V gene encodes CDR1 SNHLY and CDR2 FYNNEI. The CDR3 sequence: CASSARTGPQETQYF. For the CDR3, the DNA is TGTGCCAGCAGTGCTCGGACAGGCCCTCAAGAGACCCAGTACTTC.

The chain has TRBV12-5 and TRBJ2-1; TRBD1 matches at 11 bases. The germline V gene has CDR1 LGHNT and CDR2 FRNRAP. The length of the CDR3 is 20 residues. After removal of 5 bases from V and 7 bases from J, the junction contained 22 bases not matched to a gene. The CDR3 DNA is TGTGCTAGTGGTCAAAATCCGGGACAGGGGGTACCCGCCACGGCGAATGAGCAGTTCTTC. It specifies CASGQNPGQGVPATANEQFF.

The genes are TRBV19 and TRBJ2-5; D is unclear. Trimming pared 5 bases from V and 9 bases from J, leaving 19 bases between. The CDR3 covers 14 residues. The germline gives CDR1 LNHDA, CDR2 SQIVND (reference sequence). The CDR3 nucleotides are TGTGCCAGTAGTGTCACGGCGACCCCTCGGGCCCAGTACTTC. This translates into CASSVTATPRAQYF.

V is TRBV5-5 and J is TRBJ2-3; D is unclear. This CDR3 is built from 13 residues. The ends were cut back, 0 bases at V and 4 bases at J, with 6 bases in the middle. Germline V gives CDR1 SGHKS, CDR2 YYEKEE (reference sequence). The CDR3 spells CASSLEASDTQYF. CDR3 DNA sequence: TGTGCCAGCAGCTTGGAAGCCTCAGATACGCAGTATTTT.

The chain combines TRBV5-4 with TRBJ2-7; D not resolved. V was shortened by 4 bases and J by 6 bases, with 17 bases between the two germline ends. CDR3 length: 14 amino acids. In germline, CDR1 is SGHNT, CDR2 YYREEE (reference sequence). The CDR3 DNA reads TGTGCCAGCAGCCCCCGCCCCACGGCAGGCGAGCAGTACTTC. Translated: CASSPRPTAGEQYF.

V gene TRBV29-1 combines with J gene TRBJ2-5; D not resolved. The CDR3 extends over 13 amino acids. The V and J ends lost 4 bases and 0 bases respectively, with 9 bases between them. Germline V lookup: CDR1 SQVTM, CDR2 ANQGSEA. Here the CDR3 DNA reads TGCAGCGTTGCGGCCGGTCACCAAGAGACCCAGTACTTC. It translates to CSVAAGHQETQYF.

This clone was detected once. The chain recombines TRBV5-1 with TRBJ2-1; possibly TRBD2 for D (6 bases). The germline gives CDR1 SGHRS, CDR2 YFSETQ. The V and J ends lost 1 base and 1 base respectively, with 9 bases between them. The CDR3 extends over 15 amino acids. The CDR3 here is CASSLPGASYNEQFF. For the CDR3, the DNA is TGCGCCAGCAGCTTGCCGGGAGCATCCTACAATGAGCAGTTCTTC.

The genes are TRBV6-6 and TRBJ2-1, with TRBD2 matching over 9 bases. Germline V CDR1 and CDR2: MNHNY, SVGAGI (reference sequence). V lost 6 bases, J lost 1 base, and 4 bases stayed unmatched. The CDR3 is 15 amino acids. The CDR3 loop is CASSPSGRSYNEQFF. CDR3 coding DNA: TGTGCCAGCAGCCCAAGCGGGAGGTCCTACAATGAGCAGTTCTTC.

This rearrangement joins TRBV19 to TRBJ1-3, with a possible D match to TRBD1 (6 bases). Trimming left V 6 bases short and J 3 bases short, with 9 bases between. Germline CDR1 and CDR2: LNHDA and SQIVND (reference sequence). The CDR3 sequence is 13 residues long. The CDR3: CASRGAGGNTIYF. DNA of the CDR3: TGTGCCAGTAGGGGGGCTGGTGGAAACACCATATATTTT.

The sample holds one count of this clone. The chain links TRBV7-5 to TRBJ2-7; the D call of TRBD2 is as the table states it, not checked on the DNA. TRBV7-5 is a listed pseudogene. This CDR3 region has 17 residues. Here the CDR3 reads CVRSLRGGAGESYEQYF. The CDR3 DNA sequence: TGTGTCAGAAGCCTCCGAGGCGGGGCGGGAGAGTCCTACGAGCAGTACTTC.

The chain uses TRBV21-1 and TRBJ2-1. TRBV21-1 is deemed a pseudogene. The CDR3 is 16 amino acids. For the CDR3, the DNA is TGTGCCAGCACCCAAGTCACCCCGTCCCCCTACAATGAGCAGTTCTTC. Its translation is CASTQVTPSPYNEQFF.

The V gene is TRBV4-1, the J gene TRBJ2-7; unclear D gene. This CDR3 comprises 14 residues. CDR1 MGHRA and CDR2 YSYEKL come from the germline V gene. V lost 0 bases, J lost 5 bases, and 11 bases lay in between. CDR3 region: CASSQDRPGHEQYF. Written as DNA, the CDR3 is TGCGCCAGCAGCCAAGATAGGCCCGGCCACGAGCAGTACTTC.

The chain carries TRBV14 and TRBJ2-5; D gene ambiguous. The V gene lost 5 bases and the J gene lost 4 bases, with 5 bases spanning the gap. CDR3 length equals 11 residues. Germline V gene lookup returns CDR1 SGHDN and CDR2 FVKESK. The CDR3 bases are TGTGCCAGCAGCTGGGCAGAGACCCAGTACTTC. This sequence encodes CASSWAETQYF. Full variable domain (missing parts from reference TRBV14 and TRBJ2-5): EAGVTQFPSHSVIEKGQTVTLRCDPISGHDNLYWYRRVMGKEIKFLLHFVKESKQDESGMPNNRFLAERTGGTYSTLKVQPAELEDSGVYFCASSWAETQYFGPGTRLLVL.

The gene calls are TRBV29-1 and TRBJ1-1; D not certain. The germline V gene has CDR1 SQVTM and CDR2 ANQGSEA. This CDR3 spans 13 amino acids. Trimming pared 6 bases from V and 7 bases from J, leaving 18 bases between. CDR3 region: CSVAIGRTDEAFF. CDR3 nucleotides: TGCAGCGTCGCAATTGGACGGACTGATGAAGCTTTCTTT.

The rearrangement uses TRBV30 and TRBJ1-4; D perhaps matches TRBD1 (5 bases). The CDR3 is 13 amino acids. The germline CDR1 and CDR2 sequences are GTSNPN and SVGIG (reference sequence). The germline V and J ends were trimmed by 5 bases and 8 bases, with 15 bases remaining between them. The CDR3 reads CAWGAKAPEKLFF. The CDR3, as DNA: TGTGCCTGGGGGGCCAAGGCGCCCGAAAAACTGTTTTTT.